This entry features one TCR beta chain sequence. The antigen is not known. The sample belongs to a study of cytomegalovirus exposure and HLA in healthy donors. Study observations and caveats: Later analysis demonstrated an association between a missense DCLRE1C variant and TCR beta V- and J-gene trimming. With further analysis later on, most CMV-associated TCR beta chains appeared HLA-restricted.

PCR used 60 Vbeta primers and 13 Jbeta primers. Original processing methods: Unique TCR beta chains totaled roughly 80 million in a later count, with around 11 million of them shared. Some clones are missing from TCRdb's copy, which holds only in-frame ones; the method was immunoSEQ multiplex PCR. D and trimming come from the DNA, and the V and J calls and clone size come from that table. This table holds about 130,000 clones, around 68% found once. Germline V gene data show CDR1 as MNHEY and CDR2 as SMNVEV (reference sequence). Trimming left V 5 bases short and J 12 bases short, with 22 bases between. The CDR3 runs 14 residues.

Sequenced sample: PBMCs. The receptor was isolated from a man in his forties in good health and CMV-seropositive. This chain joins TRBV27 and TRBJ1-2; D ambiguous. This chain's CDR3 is CASSPFTGLSGHTF. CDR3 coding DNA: TGTGCCAGCAGTCCGTTCACCGGACTTTCAGGCCACACCTTC.